One and the same sample provided the 5 T cell receptor beta chains below, sequenced in a study of T cell repertoires in cytomegalovirus infection. These receptors' antigens are unknown. MiXCR, applied by TCRdb to the reads, yields one record per CDR3 protein. Of 700,000 to 900,000 distinct CDR3 sequences listed, roughly 28% are singletons. Here the sequenced sample was cultured CD8+ T cells from PBMCs, taken from culture after CMV antigen stimulation. The source is a human donor in good health (CMV status not recorded). Some clones in this sample may be carry-over from other donors' samples.

The chain recombines TRBV6-2 or TRBV6-3 with TRBJ2-7; no clear D. The V and J ends lost 7 bases and 2 bases respectively, with 9 bases between them. Germline V gives CDR1 MNHEY, CDR2 SVGEGT. The CDR3 is 12 residues long. The CDR3 bases are TGTGCCAGCAACCCAGGAACCTACGAGCAGTACTTC. Residues: CASNPGTYEQYF.

This clonotype has only a few counts. V is TRBV7-9 and J is TRBJ2-5; D may be TRBD1 (5 bases). Trimming removed 5 bases at V and 1 base at J, with 20 bases between. Germline V gene lookup returns CDR1 SEHNR and CDR2 FQNEAQ (reference sequence). The CDR3 is 17 residues long. CDR3 sequence (DNA): TGTGCCAGCAGCCCCATTCTGCTGGACACGGTCCAAGAGACCCAGTACTTC. Encoded protein: CASSPILLDTVQETQYF.

This clonotype came up a few times. This rearrangement joins TRBV5-6 to TRBJ2-3; D possibly corresponds to TRBD1 (6 bases). V was clipped by 0 bases and J by 2 bases, with 10 bases between them. The CDR3 length is 15 residues. Germline CDR1 reads SGHDT; CDR2 reads YYEEEE. The CDR3 is CASSLVTGDTDTQYF. CDR3 nucleotide sequence: TGTGCCAGCAGCTTGGTGACAGGCGACACAGATACGCAGTATTTT.

The chain uses TRBV6-4 and TRBJ2-3; perhaps TRBD2 as D (7 bases). Germline values: CDR1 MRHNA, CDR2 SNTAGT. Trimming stripped 5 bases from V and 4 bases from J, with 13 bases between. There are 14 residues in the CDR3. Here the CDR3 reads CASSFRGAPDTQYF. The CDR3 region has the DNA TGTGCCAGCAGTTTTCGGGGGGCCCCAGATACGCAGTATTTT.

This clonotype was recorded at least ten times. The J gene is TRBJ1-1, the V gene TRBV7-8; TRBD1 is a possible D gene (5 bases). Germline V lookup: CDR1 SGHVS, CDR2 FQNEAQ. The CDR3 runs 16 residues. Trimming stripped 1 base from V and 3 bases from J, with 15 bases between. Here the CDR3 DNA reads TGTGCCAGCAGCTTAGGGGCGGAGTGGGGCGACACTGAAGCTTTCTTT. It is translated as CASSLGAEWGDTEAFF.